The present T cell receptor (beta chain) was sequenced within a study of cytomegalovirus exposure and HLA in healthy donors. Study-level results: In a later analysis, TCR beta V- and J-gene trimming was associated with a missense DCLRE1C variant. Earlier analysis looked at TCR beta V segments, and most were productive about 90% or about 30% of the time.

Vbeta (60) and Jbeta (13) primers were used in the PCR. Clones were read by immunoSEQ multiplex PCR, and TCRdb kept only the in-frame ones, dropping some. The table includes some 250,000 clones, over 80% detected once. CDR1 and CDR2 (germline): SGHAT, FQNNGV. The V gene lost 5 bases and the J gene lost 1 base, with 16 bases spanning the gap. The CDR3 runs 16 residues. The sample holds a few counts of this clone. The antigen is undetermined. V is TRBV11-2 and J is TRBJ2-3; D may be TRBD2 (6 bases). This TCR derives from a woman between 35 and 50 years old in good health and CMV-seropositive. Sequenced material: PBMCs. CDR3 nucleotide sequence: TGTGCCAGCAGCACCAGAGGTTGGGGGGGCACAGATACGCAGTATTTT. It translates to CASSTRGWGGTDTQYF.